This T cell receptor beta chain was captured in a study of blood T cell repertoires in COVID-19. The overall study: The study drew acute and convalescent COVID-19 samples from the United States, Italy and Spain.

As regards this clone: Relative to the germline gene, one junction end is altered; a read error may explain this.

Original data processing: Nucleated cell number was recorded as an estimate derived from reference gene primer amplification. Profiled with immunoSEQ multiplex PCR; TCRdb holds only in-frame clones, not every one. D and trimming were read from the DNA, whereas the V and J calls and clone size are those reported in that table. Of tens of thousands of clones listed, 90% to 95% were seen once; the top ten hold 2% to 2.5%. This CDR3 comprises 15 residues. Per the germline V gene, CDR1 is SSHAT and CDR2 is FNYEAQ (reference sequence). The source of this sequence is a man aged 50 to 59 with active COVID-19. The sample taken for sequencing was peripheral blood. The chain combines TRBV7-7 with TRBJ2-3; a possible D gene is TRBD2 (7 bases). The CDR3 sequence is CASSRARGATDTQYF. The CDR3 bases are TGTGCTAGCAGCCGTGCCCGGGGGGCCACAGATACGCAGTATTTT.